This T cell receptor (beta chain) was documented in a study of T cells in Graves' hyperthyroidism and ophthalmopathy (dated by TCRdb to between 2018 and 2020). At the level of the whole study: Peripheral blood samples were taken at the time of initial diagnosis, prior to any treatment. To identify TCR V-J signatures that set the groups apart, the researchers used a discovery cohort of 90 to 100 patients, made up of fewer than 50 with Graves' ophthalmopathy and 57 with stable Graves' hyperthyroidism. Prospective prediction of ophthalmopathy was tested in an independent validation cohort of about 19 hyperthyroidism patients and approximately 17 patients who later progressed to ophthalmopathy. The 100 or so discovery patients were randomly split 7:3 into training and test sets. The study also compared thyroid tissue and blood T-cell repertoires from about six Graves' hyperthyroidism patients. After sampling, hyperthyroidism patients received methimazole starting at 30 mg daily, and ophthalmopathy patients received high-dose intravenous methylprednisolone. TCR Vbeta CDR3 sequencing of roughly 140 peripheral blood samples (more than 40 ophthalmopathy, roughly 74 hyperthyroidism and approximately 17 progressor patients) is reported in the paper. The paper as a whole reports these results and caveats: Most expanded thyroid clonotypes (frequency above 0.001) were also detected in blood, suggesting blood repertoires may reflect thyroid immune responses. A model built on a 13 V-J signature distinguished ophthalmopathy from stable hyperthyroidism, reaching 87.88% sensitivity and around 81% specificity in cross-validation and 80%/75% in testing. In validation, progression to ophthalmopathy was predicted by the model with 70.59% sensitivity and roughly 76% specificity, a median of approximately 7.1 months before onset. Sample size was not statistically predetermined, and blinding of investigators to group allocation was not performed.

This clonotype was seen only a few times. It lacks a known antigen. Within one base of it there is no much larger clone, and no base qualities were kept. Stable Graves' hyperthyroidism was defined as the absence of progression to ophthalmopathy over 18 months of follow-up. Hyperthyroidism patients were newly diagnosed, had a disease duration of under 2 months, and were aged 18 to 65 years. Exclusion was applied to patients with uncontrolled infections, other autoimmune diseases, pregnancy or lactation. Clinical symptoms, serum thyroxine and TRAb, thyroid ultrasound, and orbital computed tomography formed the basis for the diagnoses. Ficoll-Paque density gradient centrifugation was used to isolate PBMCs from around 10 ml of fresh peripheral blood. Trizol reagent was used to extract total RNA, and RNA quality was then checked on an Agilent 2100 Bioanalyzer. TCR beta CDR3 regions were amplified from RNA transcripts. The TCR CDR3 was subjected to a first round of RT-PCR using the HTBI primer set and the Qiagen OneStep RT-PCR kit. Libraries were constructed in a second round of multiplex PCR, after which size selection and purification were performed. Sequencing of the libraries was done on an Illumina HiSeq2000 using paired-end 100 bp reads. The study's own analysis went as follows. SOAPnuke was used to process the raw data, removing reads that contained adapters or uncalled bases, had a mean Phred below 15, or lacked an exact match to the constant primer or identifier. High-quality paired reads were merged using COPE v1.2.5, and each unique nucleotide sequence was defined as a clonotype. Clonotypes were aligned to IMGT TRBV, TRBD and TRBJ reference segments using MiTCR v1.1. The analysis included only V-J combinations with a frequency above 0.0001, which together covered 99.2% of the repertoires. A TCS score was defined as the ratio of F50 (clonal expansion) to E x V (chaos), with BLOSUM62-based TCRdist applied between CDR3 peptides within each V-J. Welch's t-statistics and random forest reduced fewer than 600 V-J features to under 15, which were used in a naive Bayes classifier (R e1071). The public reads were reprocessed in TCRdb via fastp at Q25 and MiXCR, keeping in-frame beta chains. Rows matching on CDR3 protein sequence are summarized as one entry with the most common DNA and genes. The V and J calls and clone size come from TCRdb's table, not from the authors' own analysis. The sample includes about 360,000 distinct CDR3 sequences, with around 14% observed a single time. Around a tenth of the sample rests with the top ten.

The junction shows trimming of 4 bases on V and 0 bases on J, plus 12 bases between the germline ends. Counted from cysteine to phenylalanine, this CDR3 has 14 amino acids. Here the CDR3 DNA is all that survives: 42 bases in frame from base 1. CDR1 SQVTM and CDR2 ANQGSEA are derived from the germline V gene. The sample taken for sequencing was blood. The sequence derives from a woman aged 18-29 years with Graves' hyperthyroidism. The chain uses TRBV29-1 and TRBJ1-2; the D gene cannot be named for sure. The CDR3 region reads CSVAPGITNYGYTF. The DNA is TGCAGCGTTGCTCCCGGGATCACTAACTATGGCTACACCTTC.